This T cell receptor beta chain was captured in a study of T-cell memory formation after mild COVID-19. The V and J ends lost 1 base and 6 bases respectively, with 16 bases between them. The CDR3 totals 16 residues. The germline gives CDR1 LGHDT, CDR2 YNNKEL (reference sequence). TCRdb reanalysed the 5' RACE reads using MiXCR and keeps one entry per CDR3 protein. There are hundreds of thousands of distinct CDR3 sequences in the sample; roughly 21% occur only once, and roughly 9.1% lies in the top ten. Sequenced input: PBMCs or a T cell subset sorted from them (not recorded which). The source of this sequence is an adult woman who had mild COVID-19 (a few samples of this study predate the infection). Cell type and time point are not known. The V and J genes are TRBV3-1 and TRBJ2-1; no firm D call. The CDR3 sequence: CASSQVGTDMTNEQFF. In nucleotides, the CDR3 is TGTGCCAGCAGCCAAGTCGGCACTGATATGACCAATGAGCAGTTCTTC.